What follows are 23 T cell receptor beta chains derived from one specimen sequenced in a study of blood T cell repertoires in COVID-19. The protocol was immunoSEQ multiplex PCR, while the TCRdb copy is restricted to in-frame clones and leaves out a portion. The sample lists 110,000 to 150,000 clones, more than 75% occurring once. The sample consisted of peripheral blood. The receptors here all came from a man aged 60 to 69 with acute or convalescent COVID-19.

V is TRBV5-6 and J is TRBJ1-1; 8 nucleotides match TRBD1. V trimming: 0 bases; J trimming: 11 bases; junction bases outside the gene matches: 6. The CDR3 contains 13 residues. Germline CDR1 SGHDT, CDR2 YYEEEE. CDR3 in DNA: TGTGCCAGCAGCTTGGTTGTGACAGGGGATGCTTTCTTT. Amino acids: CASSLVVTGDAFF.

CDR3 region: CASSGQGNEAFF. In DNA form, the CDR3 reads TGTGCCAGTAGTGGACAGGGGAATGAAGCTTTCTTT. The genes are TRBV19 and TRBJ1-1, with 9 bases identical to TRBD1. Germline CDR1 is LNHDA and CDR2 is SQIVND (reference sequence). Losses at the gene ends were 5 bases for V and 7 bases for J; bases not matched to a gene: 2. The CDR3 totals 12 residues.

This clone has only one observation. The chain has TRBV2 and TRBJ2-5; 14 nucleotides match TRBD2. CDR1 SNHLY and CDR2 FYNNEI come from the germline V gene. V shed 6 bases and J 4 bases; nucleotides not matched to a gene: 4. The CDR3 has 15 residues. This CDR3 is CASSGLAGGRETQYF. For the CDR3, the DNA is TGTGCCAGCAGCGGACTAGCGGGAGGACGAGAGACCCAGTACTTC.

This rearrangement joins TRBV6-5 to TRBJ1-2, with 9 bases that match TRBD1. CDR1 and CDR2 from the germline V gene are MNHEY and SVGAGI. There are 13 residues in the CDR3. V lost 7 bases and J lost 5; bases outside the gene matches: 5. The CDR3 region has the DNA TGTGCCAGCAAACCGACAGGGGGGTATGGCTACACCTTC. Residues: CASKPTGGYGYTF.

The chain has TRBV30 and TRBJ2-1; 11 nucleotides align to TRBD2. CDR1 and CDR2 from the germline V gene are GTSNPN and SVGIG (reference sequence). The V gene end was trimmed by 4 bases and the J gene end by 3 bases; junction bases not matched to a gene: 5. CDR3 length: 15 residues. The CDR3 spells CAWKPGLAVYNEQFF. The CDR3 DNA sequence: TGTGCCTGGAAACCGGGACTAGCGGTCTACAATGAGCAGTTCTTC. Complete variable domain (other parts from reference TRBV30 and TRBJ2-1): SQTIHQWPATLVQPVGSPLSLECTVEGTSNPNLYWYRQAAGRGLQLLFYSVGIGQISSEVPQNLSASRPQDRQFILSSKKLLLSDSGFYLCAWKPGLAVYNEQFFGPGTRLTVL.

In its sample, this clone was seen many times. This CDR3 reads CASSPRAGVGETQYF. The CDR3 DNA reads TGTGCCAGCAGCCCGCGAGCGGGAGTTGGAGAGACCCAGTACTTC. The V gene is TRBV11-2, the J gene TRBJ2-5; 8 positions match TRBD2. The germline V gene has CDR1 SGHAT and CDR2 FQNNGV. CDR3 size: 15 residues. V trimming: 5 bases; J trimming: 4 bases; junction bases outside the gene matches: 9.

The V gene is TRBV18, the J gene TRBJ2-1, with D maybe TRBD2 (7 bases). This CDR3 contains 16 residues. With 3 bases removed from V and 4 bases from J, the gap between germline ends came to 16 bases. Germline V gives CDR1 KGHSH, CDR2 LQKENI. The CDR3 coding sequence is TGTGCCAGCTCACCCCAGGGGAGGGTTAGGTACAATGAGCAGTTCTTC. Protein sequence: CASSPQGRVRYNEQFF.

The rearrangement links TRBV6-1 to TRBJ2-4; TRBD2 matches 9 bases. CDR1 and CDR2 (germline): MNHNS, SASEGT. With V trimmed by 4 bases and J by 3 bases, 16 bases remained unmatched. The CDR3 extends over 19 amino acids. CDR3: CASSAPQGFGTSYKNIQYF. The CDR3, as DNA: TGTGCCAGCAGTGCCCCACAGGGTTTCGGGACTAGCTACAAAAACATTCAGTACTTC.

This clone was seen a handful of times. This rearrangement joins TRBV11-2 to TRBJ1-4, with a tentative D call TRBD1 (5 bases). CDR1 is SGHAT and CDR2 is FQNNGV in the germline V gene. There are 14 residues in the CDR3. The V and J ends lost 2 bases and 8 bases respectively, with 12 bases between them. The CDR3 nucleotides are TGTGCCAGCAGCTTAAGGAGGGGAGCCGAAAAACTGTTTTTT. Translated, it gives CASSLRRGAEKLFF.

The gene calls are TRBV7-8 and TRBJ2-1; no definite D call. V was clipped by 7 bases and J by 5 bases, with 15 bases between them. Germline V gene data show CDR1 as SGHVS and CDR2 as FQNEAQ. The CDR3 has 14 amino acids. The CDR3 region is CASTSSPRNNEQFF. CDR3 nucleotides: TGTGCCAGCACTTCGAGCCCAAGAAACAATGAGCAGTTCTTC.

The V gene is TRBV27, the J gene TRBJ2-2, with TRBD1 matching 7 bases. Germline V gene lookup returns CDR1 MNHEY and CDR2 SMNVEV (reference sequence). This CDR3 is built from 18 residues. The V segment lost 3 bases and the J segment 5 bases; nucleotides outside the gene matches: 15. The CDR3 DNA is TGTGCCAGCAGTTTGACCCTTACAGGGGTAACTGGTACCGGGGAGCTGTTTTTT. This sequence encodes CASSLTLTGVTGTGELFF.

The chain is built from TRBV5-4 and TRBJ2-7, with 9 bases lining up with TRBD2. This CDR3 region has 16 residues. CDR1 is SGHNT, CDR2 YYREEE, per germline (reference sequence). Trimming took 4 bases from V and 3 from J; bases not matched to a gene: 11. The CDR3 bases are TGTGCCAGCAGCCCGGGGGGGCTAGCGGGAAACTACGAGCAGTACTTC. Translation gives CASSPGGLAGNYEQYF.

V is TRBV16 and J is TRBJ1-2; 8 bases agree with TRBD1. Losses at the gene ends were 3 bases for V and 7 bases for J; bases not matched to a gene: 7. This CDR3 has 14 residues. Germline-derived CDR1 and CDR2 are KGHSY and FQNENV. The CDR3 coding sequence is TGTGCCAGCAGCCATCCTGACAGGGGTCGTGGCTACACCTTC. Translation: CASSHPDRGRGYTF.

The CDR3 DNA follows: TGTGCCAGCAGCCAAGATATTACTAGCGGGGGCTACAATGAGCAGTTCTTC. It specifies CASSQDITSGGYNEQFF. The chain employs TRBV4-2 and TRBJ2-1; 11 nucleotides match TRBD2. With 0 bases clipped from V and 3 bases from J, the junction kept 4 bases outside the gene matches. The CDR3 totals 17 residues. Germline V CDR1 and CDR2: LGHNA, YNFKEQ.

The V and J genes are TRBV10-1 and TRBJ2-4, with TRBD2 matching over 14 bases. The CDR3 sequence is 14 residues long. CDR1 and CDR2 (germline): WNHNN, SYGVQD (reference sequence). The V gene end was trimmed by 6 bases and the J gene end by 6 bases; junction bases not matched to a gene: 1. CDR3 sequence: CASSGTSGGNIQYF. For the CDR3, the DNA is TGCGCCAGCAGCGGGACTAGCGGGGGAAACATTCAGTACTTC.

This sequence joins TRBV24-1 and TRBJ2-2; a weak D match, TRBD2 (6 bases). Looked up from germline, CDR1 is KGHDR and CDR2 is SFDVKD. Trimming pared 5 bases from V and 6 bases from J, leaving 12 bases between. CDR3 length equals 14 residues. Written as DNA, the CDR3 is TGTGCCACCAGTGTTTCGGGGGTGGCCGGGGAGCTGTTTTTT. Translated, it gives CATSVSGVAGELFF.

The chain uses TRBV9 and TRBJ2-7; no reliable D call. Germline-derived CDR1 and CDR2 are SGDLS and YYNGEE. This CDR3 has 14 amino acids. V was cut by 0 bases and J by 3 bases, with 10 bases left in between. This chain's CDR3 is CASSVAVSDYEQYF. CDR3 sequence (DNA): TGTGCCAGCAGCGTAGCTGTCAGTGACTACGAGCAGTACTTC.

The chain uses TRBV30 and TRBJ1-1; possibly TRBD1 for D (6 bases). The germline CDR1 and CDR2 sequences are GTSNPN and SVGIG (reference sequence). V lost 2 bases and J lost 6, with 19 bases in between. The CDR3 has 15 amino acids. The CDR3 nucleotides are TGTGCCTGGAGTCGTGTCAGGGGAGGGGAGGCTGAAGCTTTCTTT. The encoded protein is CAWSRVRGGEAEAFF.

V is TRBV6-5 and J is TRBJ1-1; 7 bases are shared with TRBD1. The CDR3 is 15 amino acids. Germline V gene data show CDR1 as MNHEY and CDR2 as SVGAGI. The trim removed 5 bases at V and 1 base at J, leaving 7 bases unmatched. CDR3 bases: TGTGCCAGCAGTCGGTCCGGGACAGAGAACACTGAAGCTTTCTTT. Protein product: CASSRSGTENTEAFF.

This rearrangement joins TRBV7-9 to TRBJ2-7, with 11 bases lining up with TRBD2. Per the germline V gene, CDR1 is SEHNR and CDR2 is FQNEAQ (reference sequence). J was trimmed by 5 bases and V by 5 bases; bases with no gene match: 2. There are 13 residues in the CDR3. This chain's CDR3 is CASSISGRDEQYF. The CDR3 coding sequence is TGTGCCAGCAGCATTAGCGGGAGGGACGAGCAGTACTTC.

This chain links TRBV7-9 with TRBJ2-7, with TRBD2 matching 12 bases. Germline V gene sequence: CDR1 SEHNR, CDR2 FQNEAQ (reference sequence). V shed 2 bases and J 4 bases; nucleotides not matched to a gene: 6. The CDR3 loop spans 16 amino acids. DNA for the CDR3: TGTGCCAGCAGCTTAAGGACTAGCGGGATTATGTACGAGCAGTACTTC. This sequence encodes CASSLRTSGIMYEQYF.

The chain uses TRBV29-1 and TRBJ2-7; 11 bases are shared with TRBD2. Germline V gene data show CDR1 as SQVTM and CDR2 as ANQGSEA. The junction had 9 bases not matched to a gene; V was cut back by 4 bases and J by 4 bases. This CDR3 is built from 15 residues. The chain's CDR3 is CSVGVAGGIGYEQYF. In DNA form, the CDR3 reads TGCAGCGTTGGTGTAGCGGGAGGGATTGGTTACGAGCAGTACTTC.

The chain uses TRBV6-5 and TRBJ2-7, with 7 bases fitting TRBD1. This CDR3 has 15 amino acids. Germline V gene sequence: CDR1 MNHEY, CDR2 SVGAGI. The junction had 3 bases not matched to a gene; V was cut back by 0 bases and J by 1 base. This CDR3 reads CASSYSPDRSYEQYF. Here the CDR3 DNA reads TGTGCCAGCAGTTACTCGCCGGACAGGTCCTACGAGCAGTACTTC.